This is a list of T cell receptor beta chains from one sample in a study of long-term antiretroviral therapy in people with HIV. Assay: immunoSEQ multiplex PCR; the TCRdb copy retains only in-frame clones and omits some. Of more than 12,000 clones in the sample, 77% are singletons; the top ten hold roughly 18%. Sequenced here: unsorted PBMCs, sampled 1.3 years before starting antiretroviral therapy. Source of these receptors: a man aged 40-49 years with HIV. Both conserved end residues are part of each CDR3. The order of the fields is J gene, CDR3 length, V gene, D gene, clone size, CDR3 DNA, CDR3 protein. D genes are given only for firm matches. Where a row states a size, it is once, few, many or the class of an expanded clone; other rows omit it.

TRBJ1-5,14,TRBV7-9,TRBD1,-,TGTGCCAGCGGATCGACAGGGGGAGGTCAGCCCCAGCATTTT,CASGSTGGGQPQHF
TRBJ2-1,15,TRBV9,-,once,TGTGCCAGCAGCGTAGATCTGGCGGACTACAATGAGCAGTTCTTC,CASSVDLADYNEQFF
TRBJ2-3,17,TRBV5-6,TRBD1,-,TGTGCCAGCAGCCCAGGACAGGGGGCGCCTGAAACAGATACGCAGTATTTT,CASSPGQGAPETDTQYF
TRBJ1-2,13,TRBV2,-,large,TGTGCCAGCAGGGAAACAGGGATCGATGGCTACACCTTC,CASRETGIDGYTF
TRBJ2-2,14,TRBV11-1,-,-,TGTGCCAGCAGCTTAGGAACCTACACCGGGGAGCTGTTTTTT,CASSLGTYTGELFF
TRBJ2-2,14,TRBV5-1,-,-,TGCGCCAGCAGCTTCCAGGGGAACACCGGGGAGCTGTTTTTT,CASSFQGNTGELFF
TRBJ1-5,14,TRBV7-2,-,-,TGTGCCAGCGCATGGAAGGCCGTAAATCAGCCCCAGCATTTT,CASAWKAVNQPQHF
TRBJ1-1,13,TRBV19,-,once,TGTGCCAGTTCCGGACGGATGAACACTGAAGCTTTCTTT,CASSGRMNTEAFF
TRBJ2-7,15,TRBV6-6,-,-,TGTGCCACCAGTTACGGGGACGGACGCTCCTACGAGCAGTACTTC,CATSYGDGRSYEQYF
TRBJ2-3,15,TRBV5-1,TRBD2,-,TGCGCCAGCAGCCCTTCTAGCGGGGGCACAGATACGCAGTATTTT,CASSPSSGGTDTQYF
TRBJ1-2,14,TRBV19,TRBD1,-,TGTGCCAGTAGACCAGGGGACAGAGAATATGGCTACACCTTC,CASRPGDREYGYTF
TRBJ1-1,13,TRBV5-1,-,-,TGCGCCAGCAGCTTGGATATGGGGCTAAGGGCTTTCTTT,CASSLDMGLRAFF
TRBJ2-3,14,TRBV6-5,TRBD2,-,TGTGCCAGCAAGACTAGCGGGGGGACAGATACGCAGTATTTT,CASKTSGGTDTQYF
TRBJ2-1,14,TRBV5-4,TRBD1,-,TGTGCCAGCAGCTCTGGGACAGGAGACAATGAGCAGTTCTTC,CASSSGTGDNEQFF
TRBJ1-1,18,TRBV7-9,-,few,TGTGCCAGCAGCGCGACATGGTTTGAACAGGACACGAACACTGAAGCTTTCTTT,CASSATWFEQDTNTEAFF
TRBJ2-7,14,TRBV5-3,TRBD1,-,TGTGCCAGCAGCTTGAGACAGGGGTACTACGAGCAGTACTTC,CASSLRQGYYEQYF
TRBJ1-3,17,TRBV10-3,TRBD1,medium-sized,TGTGCCATCAGTAACCCGGGACAGGGGCCTCATGGAAACACCATATATTTT,CAISNPGQGPHGNTIYF
TRBJ1-1,13,TRBV30,TRBD1,few,TGTGCCTGGAGTCGACAGGGGATCACTGAAGCTTTCTTT,CAWSRQGITEAFF
TRBJ1-1,15,TRBV6-6,-,-,TGTGCCAGCAGGCGGAGGGAAGGGAAGAACACTGAAGCTTTCTTT,CASRRREGKNTEAFF
TRBJ2-1,14,TRBV7-3,-,-,TGTGCCAGCAGTTCCGGGGGGCGGACGGATGAGCAGTTCTTC,CASSSGGRTDEQFF
TRBJ1-5,14,TRBV7-9,-,-,TGTGCCAGCAGCCTACAGGCCGACAATCAGCCCCAGCATTTT,CASSLQADNQPQHF
TRBJ1-2,15,TRBV10-3,-,-,TGTGCCATCAGTGTTGGAACAAGTGTTAACTATGGCTACACCTTC,CAISVGTSVNYGYTF
TRBJ2-1,13,TRBV10-3,-,-,TGTGCCATCACTGTAGGCCTCTACAATGAGCAGTTCTTC,CAITVGLYNEQFF
TRBJ1-5,14,TRBV6-1,-,-,TGTGCCAGCAGTTATGACAGAGGTAATCAGCCCCAGCATTTT,CASSYDRGNQPQHF
TRBJ1-2,15,TRBV7-8,-,few,TGTGCCAGCAGCAAAGAAGGTACAGAAAAGTATGGCTACACCTTC,CASSKEGTEKYGYTF
TRBJ2-7,13,TRBV5-1,-,-,TGCGCCAGCAGCTTGGCCTGGCAGGGAGGATGGTACTTC,CASSLAWQGGWYF
TRBJ1-1,13,TRBV6-1,-,few,TGTGCCAGCAGAGGATGGGTGAACACTGAAGCTTTCTTT,CASRGWVNTEAFF
TRBJ2-3,14,TRBV11-2,-,-,TGTGCCAGCAGCTCAGATGGGATAGACCGTACGCAGTATTTT,CASSSDGIDRTQYF
TRBJ2-1,15,TRBV19,-,-,TGTGCCAGTAGTATTCTACGCGGTTCCTACAATGAGCAGTTCTTC,CASSILRGSYNEQFF
TRBJ2-2,14,TRBV19,-,-,TGTGCCAGTAGTATTGGGGGAAGGACCGGGGAGCTGTTTTTT,CASSIGGRTGELFF
TRBJ1-3,14,TRBV5-4,-,-,TGTGCCAGTAGCCGGGAAGTAGGTGGAAACACCATATATTTT,CASSREVGGNTIYF
TRBJ2-1,16,TRBV19,TRBD2,-,TGTGCCAGTAGTCCCGCTAGCGGGGGGTTCTACAATGAGCAGTTCTTC,CASSPASGGFYNEQFF
TRBJ1-5,14,TRBV15,-,few,TGTGCCACCAGCACCCTACAGGGAGGTCAGCCCCAGCATTTT,CATSTLQGGQPQHF
TRBJ1-2,14,TRBV5-1,-,-,TGCGCCAGCAGCTTGGCCACGGGGAACTATGGCTACACCTTC,CASSLATGNYGYTF
TRBJ2-2,18,TRBV1,-,-,TGCACCAGCAGCCTCGGAGCCGGGACTAGCGGGGGGGCCGGGGAGCTGTTTTTT,CTSSLGAGTSGGAGELFF
TRBJ2-5,15,TRBV10-3,-,-,TGTGCCATCAGTGAGCAGAGAGACCCCGAGGGGACCCAGTACTTC,CAISEQRDPEGTQYF
TRBJ2-2,15,TRBV6-5,TRBD1,few,TGTGCCAGCAGTTATCACAGGGGAGCAACCGGGGAGCTGTTTTTT,CASSYHRGATGELFF
TRBJ1-1,11,TRBV2,-,-,TGTGCCAGCAGTGAAACAGGAGAAGCTTTCTTT,CASSETGEAFF
TRBJ1-2,13,TRBV5-4,-,-,TGTGCCAGCAGCTTGCCCGGGGGGTTAGGCTACACCTTC,CASSLPGGLGYTF
TRBJ1-3,16,TRBV5-6,-,few,TGTGCCAGCAGCCTTCTAACAGCGATCTCTGGAAACACCATATATTTT,CASSLLTAISGNTIYF
TRBJ2-1,15,TRBV5-4,TRBD2,-,TGTGCCAGCAGCTCACTAGCGGGCTCCTACAATGAGCAGTTCTTC,CASSSLAGSYNEQFF
TRBJ1-2,14,TRBV14,-,-,TGTGCCAGCAGCCAACTAGGGGGTAACTATGGCTACACCTTC,CASSQLGGNYGYTF
TRBJ2-6,17,TRBV5-4,-,-,TGTGCCAGCAGCTTGGTGGCCAGGAGCTCTGGGGCCAACGTCCTGACTTTC,CASSLVARSSGANVLTF
TRBJ2-1,15,TRBV6-1,TRBD1,-,TGTGCCACCTTACCCACCGGACAGGGGAGGAATGAGCAGTTCTTC,CATLPTGQGRNEQFF
TRBJ2-7,15,TRBV6-6,TRBD2,-,TGTGCCAGCAGTTACTCGAAGAGCGGGGCGAACGAGCAGTACTTC,CASSYSKSGANEQYF
TRBJ2-3,14,TRBV19,-,-,TGTGCCAATCCCTGCCGGGGTAGCACAGATACGCAGTATTTT,CANPCRGSTDTQYF
TRBJ2-7,16,TRBV13,TRBD2,once,TGTGCCAGCAGCTCCACGAGCGGGGGGGAAGGCTACGAGCAGTACTTC,CASSSTSGGEGYEQYF
TRBJ1-4,14,TRBV9,-,once,TGTGCCAGCAGCGGGGACGGAAAGAATGAAAAACTGTTTTTT,CASSGDGKNEKLFF
TRBJ2-7,17,TRBV18,-,-,TGTGCCAGCTCACCAGGGGGAAAAGGAGCCCTCTCCTACGAGCAGTACTTC,CASSPGGKGALSYEQYF
TRBJ2-7,15,TRBV5-8,-,-,TGTGCCAGCAGCTTTAACAGGGTGGCAGGGGACGAGCAGTACTTC,CASSFNRVAGDEQYF
TRBJ2-1,11,TRBV5-6,-,-,TGTGCCAGCAGCTTCCAGGCTGAGCAGTTCTTC,CASSFQAEQFF
TRBJ2-5,13,TRBV6-5,-,once,TGTGCCAGCAGTTTTGACAGACGAGAGACCCAGTACTTC,CASSFDRRETQYF
TRBJ2-1,16,TRBV5-5,TRBD1,-,TGTGCCAGCAGCCTCCCGACAGGGGGCTTGTACAATGAGCAGTTCTTC,CASSLPTGGLYNEQFF
TRBJ2-2,18,TRBV11-3,TRBD1,-,TGTGCCAGCAGCCCGCTGACAGGGGGCCGATTTAACACCGGGGAGCTGTTTTTT,CASSPLTGGRFNTGELFF
TRBJ2-2,15,TRBV18,-,few,TGTGCCAGCTCACCCGATCAGACGAACACCGGGGAGCTGTTTTTT,CASSPDQTNTGELFF
TRBJ1-4,13,TRBV29-1,-,-,TGCAGCGTTGGCGGGGTCGGCGACGAAAAACTGTTTTTT,CSVGGVGDEKLFF
TRBJ2-1,14,TRBV6-6,-,-,TGTGCCAGCAGCCGGGCACAAGGGTCAGAAGGACAGTTCTTC,CASSRAQGSEGQFF